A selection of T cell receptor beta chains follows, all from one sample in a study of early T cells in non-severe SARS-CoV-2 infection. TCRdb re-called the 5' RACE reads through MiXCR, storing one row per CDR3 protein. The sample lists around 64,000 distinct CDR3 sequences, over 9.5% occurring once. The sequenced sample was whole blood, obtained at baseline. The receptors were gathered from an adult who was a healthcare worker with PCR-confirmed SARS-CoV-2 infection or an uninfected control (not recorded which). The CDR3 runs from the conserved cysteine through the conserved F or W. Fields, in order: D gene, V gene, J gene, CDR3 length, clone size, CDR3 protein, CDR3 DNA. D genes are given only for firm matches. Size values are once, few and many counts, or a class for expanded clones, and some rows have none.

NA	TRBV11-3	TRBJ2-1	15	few	CASSPRGTSYNEQFF	TGTGCCAGCAGCCCCCGAGGGACTTCCTACAATGAGCAGTTCTTC
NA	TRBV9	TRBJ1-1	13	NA	CASSAGGGTEAFF	TGTGCCAGCAGCGCAGGAGGGGGCACTGAAGCTTTCTTT
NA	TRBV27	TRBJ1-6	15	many	CASSKTKSYNSPLHF	TGTGCCAGCAGTAAGACGAAGTCCTATAATTCACCCCTCCACTTT
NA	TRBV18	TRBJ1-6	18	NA	CASSPQPGEASYNSPLHF	TGTGCCAGCTCACCCCAACCGGGGGAGGCCTCCTATAATTCACCCCTCCACTTT
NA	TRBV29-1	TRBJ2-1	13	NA	CSAGRADYNEQFF	TGCAGCGCCGGGAGAGCGGACTACAATGAGCAGTTCTTC
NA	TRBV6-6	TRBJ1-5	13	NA	CASSYGGGQPQHF	TGTGCCAGCAGTTACGGTGGCGGTCAGCCCCAGCATTTT
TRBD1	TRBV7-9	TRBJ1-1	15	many	CASSLTTGVNTEAFF	TGTGCCAGCAGCTTAACAACAGGGGTGAACACTGAAGCTTTCTTT
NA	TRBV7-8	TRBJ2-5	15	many	CASSPRQDPQETQYF	TGTGCCAGCAGCCCCCGACAGGACCCCCAAGAGACCCAGTACTTC
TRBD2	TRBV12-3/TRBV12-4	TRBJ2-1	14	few	CASSRLADYNEQFF	TGTGCCAGCAGCAGACTAGCGGACTACAATGAGCAGTTCTTC
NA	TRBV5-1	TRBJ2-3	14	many	CASSVSQGTDTQYF	TGCGCCAGCAGCGTCTCACAGGGCACAGATACGCAGTATTTT
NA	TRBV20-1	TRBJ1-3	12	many	CSAIGFGNTIYF	TGCAGTGCTATTGGATTTGGAAACACCATATATTTT
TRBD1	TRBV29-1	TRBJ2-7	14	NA	CSAAPHGQGPEQYF	TGCAGCGCCGCCCCGCATGGACAGGGTCCCGAGCAGTACTTC
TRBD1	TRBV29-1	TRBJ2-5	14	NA	CSVEEGQDQETQYF	TGCAGCGTTGAAGAGGGACAGGACCAAGAGACCCAGTACTTC
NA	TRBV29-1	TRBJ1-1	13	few	CSGGDLLNTEAFF	TGCAGCGGAGGGGACCTACTGAACACTGAAGCTTTCTTT
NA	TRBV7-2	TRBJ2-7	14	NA	CASSLVGRIYEQYF	TGTGCCAGCAGCTTAGTTGGCCGGATCTACGAGCAGTACTTC
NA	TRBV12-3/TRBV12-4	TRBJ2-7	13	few	CATTGTPSYEQYF	TGTGCCACCACCGGGACTCCCTCCTACGAGCAGTACTTC
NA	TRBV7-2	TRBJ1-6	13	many	CASSLVLGSPLHF	TGTGCCAGCAGCTTAGTTTTAGGTTCACCCCTCCACTTT
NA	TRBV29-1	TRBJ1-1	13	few	CSALRQANTEAFF	TGCAGCGCTCTCAGACAGGCGAACACTGAAGCTTTCTTT
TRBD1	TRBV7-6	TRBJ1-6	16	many	CASSLGGQGINSPLHF	TGTGCCAGCAGCTTAGGGGGACAGGGGATAAATTCACCCCTCCACTTT
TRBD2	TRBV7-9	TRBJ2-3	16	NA	CASSSGLAGVADTQYF	TGTGCCAGCAGCTCTGGACTAGCGGGGGTAGCAGATACGCAGTATTTT
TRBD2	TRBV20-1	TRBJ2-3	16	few	CSASPLAGGVTDTQYF	TGCAGTGCTAGCCCACTAGCGGGGGGTGTCACAGATACGCAGTATTTT
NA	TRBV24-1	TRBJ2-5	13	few	CATSLGYQETQYF	TGTGCCACCAGCCTCGGGTACCAAGAGACCCAGTACTTC
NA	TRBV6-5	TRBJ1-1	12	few	CASSSPAGEAFF	TGTGCCAGCAGTTCCCCAGCGGGTGAAGCTTTCTTT
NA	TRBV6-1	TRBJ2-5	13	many	CASSAIYGETQYF	TGTGCCAGCAGTGCCATATACGGGGAGACCCAGTACTTC
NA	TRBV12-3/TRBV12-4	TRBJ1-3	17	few	CASSLAGQLNSGNTIYF	TGTGCCAGCAGTTTAGCCGGACAGCTTAACTCTGGAAACACCATATATTTT
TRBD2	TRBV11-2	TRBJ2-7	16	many	CASSLESGGPYYEQYF	TGTGCCAGCAGCTTAGAGAGCGGGGGTCCATACTACGAGCAGTACTTC
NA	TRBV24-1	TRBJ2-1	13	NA	CATSPRVGREQFF	TGTGCCACCAGTCCCCGAGTGGGACGGGAGCAGTTCTTC
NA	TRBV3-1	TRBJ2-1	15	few	CASSHTGGAGNEQFF	TGTGCCAGCAGCCATACCGGAGGGGCCGGCAATGAGCAGTTCTTC
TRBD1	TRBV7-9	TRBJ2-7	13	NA	CASSPGGVWEQYF	TGTGCCAGCAGCCCAGGGGGCGTGTGGGAGCAGTACTTC
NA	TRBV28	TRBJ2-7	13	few	CASSSGQEDEQYF	TGTGCCAGCAGTTCCGGACAAGAGGACGAGCAGTACTTC
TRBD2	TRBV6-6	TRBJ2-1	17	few	CASSYRAGTSGVYEQFF	TGTGCCAGCAGTTACCGAGCCGGGACTAGCGGCGTATATGAGCAGTTCTTC